Presented here are 13 T cell receptor beta chains from one specimen sequenced in a study of blood T cells in healthy people across ages. With a J-beta primer mix and a sample-barcoded 5' primer, a second PCR ran roughly 6 to 11 cycles. One entry per CDR3 protein, called by TCRdb with MiXCR from the 5' RACE reads. In the table there are about 780,000 distinct CDR3 sequences, around 62% of which are singletons. Sequenced material: blood. The origin of the receptors is a man younger than 40 in good health.

The J gene is TRBJ2-3, the V gene TRBV12-3 or TRBV12-4; unclear D gene. V shed 3 bases and J shed 8 bases, with 12 bases lying between them. This CDR3 contains 13 residues. CDR3 bases: TGTGCCAGCAGTTTTAAGAGCGATGGTACGCAGTATTTT. Translating it yields CASSFKSDGTQYF.

In its sample, this clonotype was seen once. V is TRBV6-2 or TRBV6-3 and J is TRBJ2-4; 8 nucleotides agree with TRBD1. The J call could be wrong; TRBJ2-5 is a better fit for the DNA end. The CDR3 spans 16 residues. Germline V CDR1 and CDR2: MNHEY, SVGEGT. Here the CDR3 DNA reads TGTGCCAGCAGTTACTTTTGGGACAGGACCCAAGAGACCCAGTACTTC. Its protein is CASSYFWDRTQETQYF.

The chain combines TRBV20-1 with TRBJ2-3, with a weak D call TRBD1 (6 bases). The CDR3 extends over 12 amino acids. V shed 8 bases and J shed 2 bases, with 11 bases lying between them. CDR1 is DFQATT and CDR2 is SNEGSKA in the germline V gene (reference sequence). The CDR3 loop is CSTGPFTDTQYF. Written as DNA, the CDR3 is TGCAGTACAGGGCCCTTCACAGATACGCAGTATTTT.

The rearrangement links TRBV7-2 to TRBJ2-4, with TRBD1 as a possible D gene (5 bases). Germline V gene sequence: CDR1 SGHTA, CDR2 FQGNSA. The CDR3 runs to 15 residues. The V gene lost 5 bases and the J gene lost 13 bases, with 24 bases spanning the gap. The CDR3 reads CASSLTPTLTAQQYF. DNA for the CDR3: TGTGCCAGCAGCCTGACTCCCACTTTGACAGCGCAACAGTACTTC.

The sample holds a few counts of this clonotype. The V call is TRBV28, the J call TRBJ2-7; TRBD2 agrees at 8 bases. V gave up 6 bases and J gave up 5 bases; unmatched junction bases: 12. CDR1 is MDHEN, CDR2 SYDVKM, per germline. There are 15 residues in the CDR3. CDR3 bases: TGTGCCAGCAGCTACGCTAGCGGGCCGAGCGACGAGCAGTACTTC. Its protein product is CASSYASGPSDEQYF.

The CDR3 DNA reads TGTGCCAGCAGCTACGGGGGGCGAGACTATGGCTACACCTTC. Translation: CASSYGGRDYGYTF. This rearrangement joins TRBV7-3 to TRBJ1-2, with TRBD1 as a possible D gene (6 bases). The germline gives CDR1 SGHTA, CDR2 FQGTGA. Trimming left V 4 bases short and J 3 bases short, with 12 bases between. CDR3 length equals 14 residues.

CDR3 in amino acids: CASSLGSGVVETQYF. CDR3 sequence (DNA): TGTGCCAGCAGCTTAGGTAGCGGGGTGGTGGAGACCCAGTACTTC. V is TRBV7-2 and J is TRBJ2-5, with TRBD2 identical over 8 bases. CDR1 and CDR2 (germline): SGHTA, FQGNSA. Unmatched junction bases numbered 6, after V lost 1 base and J lost 5 bases. This CDR3 comprises 15 residues.

This clonotype was recorded a few times. CDR3 region: CASSTDRESYEQYF. Here the CDR3 DNA reads TGTGCCAGCAGTACCGACCGGGAGTCGTACGAGCAGTACTTC. This chain joins TRBV6-5 and TRBJ2-7; the D gene is possibly TRBD2 (6 bases). In germline, CDR1 is MNHEY, CDR2 SVGAGI. CDR3 length: 14 residues. V was shortened by 5 bases and J by 4 bases, with 15 bases between the two germline ends.

The rearrangement uses TRBV9 and TRBJ2-1, with no clear D. The DNA matches TRBJ2-7 better at its end, which makes the J call doubtful. This CDR3 contains 13 residues. From germline, CDR1 is SGDLS and CDR2 YYNGEE. For the CDR3, the DNA is TGTGCCAGCAGCGTAGATCCCTACAATGAGCAGTACTTC. It codes for CASSVDPYNEQYF.

The V call is TRBV10-3, the J call TRBJ1-2; the D is unclear. This CDR3 is 16 amino acids long. Per germline, CDR1 ENHRY and CDR2 SYGVKD. The V and J ends lost 2 bases and 0 bases respectively, with 13 bases between them. The CDR3 DNA is TGTGCCATCAGTGAGCCGGGCCTAGTAGCTAACTATGGCTACACCTTC. It codes for CAISEPGLVANYGYTF.

The V and J genes are TRBV4-2 and TRBJ2-4; TRBD2 might be the D (6 bases). The DNA matches TRBJ2-7 better at its end, which makes the J call doubtful. The CDR3 consists of 15 residues. CDR1 and CDR2 from the germline V gene are LGHNA and YNFKEQ. In DNA, the CDR3 is TGTGCCAGCAGCCAAGACGTACTGGGGGGAATCGAGCAGTACTTC. Its protein is CASSQDVLGGIEQYF.

The CDR3 protein is CASSPSPQGVREKLFF. The DNA for the CDR3 is TGTGCCAGCAGCCCATCCCCCCAGGGAGTAAGAGAAAAACTGTTTTTT. The V gene is TRBV7-2, the J gene TRBJ1-4; tentative D call: TRBD1 (5 bases). Trimming left V 5 bases short and J 8 bases short, with 21 bases between. The CDR3 runs 16 residues. The germline V gene encodes CDR1 SGHTA and CDR2 FQGNSA.

The chain recombines TRBV7-3 with TRBJ2-1, with 11 nucleotides matching TRBD2. With V trimmed by 5 bases and J by 4 bases, 7 bases remained unmatched. CDR3 size: 16 residues. CDR1 SGHTA and CDR2 FQGTGA come from the germline V gene. The CDR3 here is CASSASLAGEYNEQFF. As DNA, the CDR3 is TGTGCCAGCAGCGCCTCACTAGCGGGGGAATACAATGAGCAGTTCTTC.